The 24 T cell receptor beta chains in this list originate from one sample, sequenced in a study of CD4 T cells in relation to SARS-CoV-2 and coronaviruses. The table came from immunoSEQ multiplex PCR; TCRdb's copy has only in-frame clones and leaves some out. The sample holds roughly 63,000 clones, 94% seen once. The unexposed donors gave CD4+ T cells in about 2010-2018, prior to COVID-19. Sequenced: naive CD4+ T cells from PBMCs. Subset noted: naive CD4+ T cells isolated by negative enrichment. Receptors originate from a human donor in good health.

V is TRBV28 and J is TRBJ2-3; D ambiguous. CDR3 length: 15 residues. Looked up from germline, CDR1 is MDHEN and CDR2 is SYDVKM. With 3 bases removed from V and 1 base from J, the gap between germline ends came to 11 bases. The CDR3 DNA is TGTGCCAGCAGTTTCTCTCAGGTTCGCACAGATACGCAGTATTTT. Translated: CASSFSQVRTDTQYF. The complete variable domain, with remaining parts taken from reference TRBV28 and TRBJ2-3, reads DVKVTQSSRYLVKRTGEKVFLECVQDMDHENMFWYRQDPGLGLRLIYFSYDVKMKEKGDIPEGYSVSREKKERFSLILESASTNQTSMYLCASSFSQVRTDTQYFGPGTRLTVL.

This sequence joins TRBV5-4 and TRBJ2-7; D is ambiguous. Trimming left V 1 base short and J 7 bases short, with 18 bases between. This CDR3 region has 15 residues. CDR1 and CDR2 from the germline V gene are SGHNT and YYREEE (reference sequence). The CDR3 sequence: CASSLSDVAFREQYF. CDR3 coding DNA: TGTGCCAGCAGCTTGTCCGATGTCGCGTTTCGGGAGCAGTACTTC.

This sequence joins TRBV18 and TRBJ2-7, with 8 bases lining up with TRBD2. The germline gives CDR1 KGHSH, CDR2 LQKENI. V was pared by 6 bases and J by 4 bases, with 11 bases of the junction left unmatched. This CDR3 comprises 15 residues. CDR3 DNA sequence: TGTGCCAGCTCGCTTAGCGGGGCCGTAAAGTACGAGCAGTACTTC. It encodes CASSLSGAVKYEQYF.

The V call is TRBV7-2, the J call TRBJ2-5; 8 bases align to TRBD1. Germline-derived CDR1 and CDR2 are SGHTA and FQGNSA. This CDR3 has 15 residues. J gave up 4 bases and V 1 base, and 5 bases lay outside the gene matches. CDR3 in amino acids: CASSLGFRGRETQYF. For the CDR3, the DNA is TGTGCCAGCAGCTTAGGATTCAGGGGGCGAGAGACCCAGTACTTC.

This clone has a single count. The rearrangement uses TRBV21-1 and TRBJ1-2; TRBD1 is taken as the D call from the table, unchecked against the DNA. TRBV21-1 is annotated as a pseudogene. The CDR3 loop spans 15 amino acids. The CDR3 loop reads CASSDRGQGKYGYTF. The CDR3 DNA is TGTGCCAGCAGCGATCGAGGACAGGGAAAATATGGCTACACCTTC.

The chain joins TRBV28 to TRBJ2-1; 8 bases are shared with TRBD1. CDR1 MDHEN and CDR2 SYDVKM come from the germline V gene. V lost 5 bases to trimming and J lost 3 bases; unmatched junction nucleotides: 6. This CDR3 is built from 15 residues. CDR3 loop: CASSRTGRFYNEQFF. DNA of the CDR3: TGTGCCAGCAGTCGGACAGGGAGGTTCTACAATGAGCAGTTCTTC.

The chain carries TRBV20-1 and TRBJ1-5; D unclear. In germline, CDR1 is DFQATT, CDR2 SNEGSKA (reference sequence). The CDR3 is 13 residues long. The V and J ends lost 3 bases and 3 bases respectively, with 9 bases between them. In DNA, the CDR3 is TGCAGTGCTAGTTTAGAAGACAATCAGCCCCAGCATTTT. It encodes CSASLEDNQPQHF.

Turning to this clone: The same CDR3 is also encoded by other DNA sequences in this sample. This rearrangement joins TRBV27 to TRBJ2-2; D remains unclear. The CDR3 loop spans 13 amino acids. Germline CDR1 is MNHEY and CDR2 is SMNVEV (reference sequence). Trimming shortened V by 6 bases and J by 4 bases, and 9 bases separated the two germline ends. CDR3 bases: TGTGCCAGCAGGGGCCCGGGCACCGGGGAGCTGTTTTTT. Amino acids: CASRGPGTGELFF.

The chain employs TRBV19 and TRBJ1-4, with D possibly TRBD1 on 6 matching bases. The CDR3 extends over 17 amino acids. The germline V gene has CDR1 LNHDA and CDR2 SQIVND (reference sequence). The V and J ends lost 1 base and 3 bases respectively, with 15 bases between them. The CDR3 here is CASSIVLQGGSNEKLFF. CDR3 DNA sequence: TGTGCCAGTAGTATAGTTTTACAGGGAGGATCTAATGAAAAACTGTTTTTT.

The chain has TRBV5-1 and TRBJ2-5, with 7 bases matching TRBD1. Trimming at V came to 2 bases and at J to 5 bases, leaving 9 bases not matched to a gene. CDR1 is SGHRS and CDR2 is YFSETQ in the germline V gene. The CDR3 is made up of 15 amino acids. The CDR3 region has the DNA TGCGCCAGCAGCTTCGACCCGGGACAGAGGGAGACCCAGTACTTC. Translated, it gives CASSFDPGQRETQYF. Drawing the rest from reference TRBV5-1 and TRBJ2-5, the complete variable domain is KAGVTQTPRYLIKTRGQQVTLSCSPISGHRSVSWYQQTPGQGLQFLFEYFSETQRNKGNFPGRFSGRQFSNSRSEMNVSTLELGDSALYLCASSFDPGQRETQYFGPGTRLLVL.

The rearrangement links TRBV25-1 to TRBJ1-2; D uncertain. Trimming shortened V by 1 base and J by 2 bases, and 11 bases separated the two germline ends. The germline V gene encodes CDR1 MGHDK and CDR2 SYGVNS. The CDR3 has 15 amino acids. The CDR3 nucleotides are TGTGCCAGCAGTGAATCTGGGAAGAGGAACTATGGCTACACCTTC. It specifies CASSESGKRNYGYTF.

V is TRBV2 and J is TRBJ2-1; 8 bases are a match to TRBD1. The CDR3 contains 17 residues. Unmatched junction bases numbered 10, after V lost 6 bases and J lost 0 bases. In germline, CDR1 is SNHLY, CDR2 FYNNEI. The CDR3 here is CASSKNGQGSSYNEQFF. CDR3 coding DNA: TGTGCCAGCAGCAAAAACGGACAGGGCAGCTCCTACAATGAGCAGTTCTTC.

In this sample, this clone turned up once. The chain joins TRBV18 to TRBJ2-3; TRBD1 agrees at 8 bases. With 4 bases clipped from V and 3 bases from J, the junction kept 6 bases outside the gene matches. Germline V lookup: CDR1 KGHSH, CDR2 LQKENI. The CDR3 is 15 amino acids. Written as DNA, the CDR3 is TGTGCCAGCTCACTGTGGACAGGGCCAACAGATACGCAGTATTTT. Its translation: CASSLWTGPTDTQYF.

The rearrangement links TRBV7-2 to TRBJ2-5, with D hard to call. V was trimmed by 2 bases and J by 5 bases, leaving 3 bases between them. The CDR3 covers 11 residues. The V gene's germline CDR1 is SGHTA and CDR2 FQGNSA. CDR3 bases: TGTGCCAGCAGCTTATGGGAGACCCAGTACTTC. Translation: CASSLWETQYF.

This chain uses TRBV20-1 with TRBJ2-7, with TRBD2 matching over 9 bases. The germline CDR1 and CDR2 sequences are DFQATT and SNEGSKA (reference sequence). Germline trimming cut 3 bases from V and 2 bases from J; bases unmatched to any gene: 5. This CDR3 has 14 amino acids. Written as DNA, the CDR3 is TGCAGTGCTAGTCCCGCGGGAGGGCCCTACGAGCAGTACTTC. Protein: CSASPAGGPYEQYF.

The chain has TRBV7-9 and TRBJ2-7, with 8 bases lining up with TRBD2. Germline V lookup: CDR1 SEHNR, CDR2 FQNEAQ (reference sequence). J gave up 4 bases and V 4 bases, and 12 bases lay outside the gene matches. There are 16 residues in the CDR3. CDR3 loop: CASSSGASGSAYEQYF. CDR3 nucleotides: TGTGCCAGCAGCTCGGGGGCGAGCGGGAGTGCATACGAGCAGTACTTC.

The CDR3 region is CASSLGTLSGEQYF. For the CDR3, the DNA is TGTGCCAGCAGCTTAGGGACACTGAGCGGAGAGCAGTACTTC. The chain joins TRBV13 to TRBJ2-7; perhaps TRBD2 as D (5 bases). CDR3 length equals 14 residues. V dropped 0 bases and J dropped 7 bases, with 13 bases sitting between them. Looked up from germline, CDR1 is PRHDT and CDR2 is FYEKMQ (reference sequence).

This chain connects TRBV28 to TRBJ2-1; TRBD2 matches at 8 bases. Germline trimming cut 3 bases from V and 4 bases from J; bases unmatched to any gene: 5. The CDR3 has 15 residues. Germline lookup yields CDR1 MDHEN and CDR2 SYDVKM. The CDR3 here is CASSLGGTRYNEQFF. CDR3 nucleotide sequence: TGTGCCAGCAGTTTGGGCGGGACTAGGTACAATGAGCAGTTCTTC.

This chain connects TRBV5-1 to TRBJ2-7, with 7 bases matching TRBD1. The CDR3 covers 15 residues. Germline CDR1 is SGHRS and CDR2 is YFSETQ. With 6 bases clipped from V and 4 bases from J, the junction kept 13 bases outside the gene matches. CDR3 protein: CASTAGTAILYEQYF. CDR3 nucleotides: TGCGCCAGCACCGCCGGGACAGCAATCTTATACGAGCAGTACTTC.

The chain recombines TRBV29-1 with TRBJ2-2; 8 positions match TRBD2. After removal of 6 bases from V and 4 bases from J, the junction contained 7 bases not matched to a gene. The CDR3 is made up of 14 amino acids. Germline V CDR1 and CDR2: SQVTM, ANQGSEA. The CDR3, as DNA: TGCAGCGTCGGGAGGGTTGGGGGCACCGGGGAGCTGTTTTTT. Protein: CSVGRVGGTGELFF.

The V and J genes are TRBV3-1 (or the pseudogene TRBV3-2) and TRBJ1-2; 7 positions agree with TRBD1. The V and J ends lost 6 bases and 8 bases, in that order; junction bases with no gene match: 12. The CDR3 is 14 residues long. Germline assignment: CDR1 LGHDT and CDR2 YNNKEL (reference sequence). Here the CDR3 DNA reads TGTGCCAGCAGTGCAGACAGGGAGTGGCGGGGCTACACCTTC. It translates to CASSADREWRGYTF.

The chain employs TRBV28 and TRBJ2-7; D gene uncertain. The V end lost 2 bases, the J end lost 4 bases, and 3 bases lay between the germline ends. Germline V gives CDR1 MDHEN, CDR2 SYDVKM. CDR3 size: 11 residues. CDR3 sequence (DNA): TGTGCCAGCAGTTTAAGGTACGAGCAGTACTTC. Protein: CASSLRYEQYF.

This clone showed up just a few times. The CDR3 region is CASSEDPSRELFF. As DNA, the CDR3 is TGTGCCAGCAGCGAGGACCCTTCCAGGGAGCTGTTTTTT. The chain joins TRBV11-2 to TRBJ2-2; no clear D gene. V lost 5 bases and J lost 9, with 13 bases in between. Germline CDR1 reads SGHAT; CDR2 reads FQNNGV. The CDR3 is 13 amino acids.

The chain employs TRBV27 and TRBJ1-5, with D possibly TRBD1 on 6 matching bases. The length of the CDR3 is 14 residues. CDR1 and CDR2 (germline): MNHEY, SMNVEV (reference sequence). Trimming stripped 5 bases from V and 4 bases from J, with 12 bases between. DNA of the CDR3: TGTGCCAGCAGTCAACAGGGACGGAATCAGCCCCAGCATTTT. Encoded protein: CASSQQGRNQPQHF.